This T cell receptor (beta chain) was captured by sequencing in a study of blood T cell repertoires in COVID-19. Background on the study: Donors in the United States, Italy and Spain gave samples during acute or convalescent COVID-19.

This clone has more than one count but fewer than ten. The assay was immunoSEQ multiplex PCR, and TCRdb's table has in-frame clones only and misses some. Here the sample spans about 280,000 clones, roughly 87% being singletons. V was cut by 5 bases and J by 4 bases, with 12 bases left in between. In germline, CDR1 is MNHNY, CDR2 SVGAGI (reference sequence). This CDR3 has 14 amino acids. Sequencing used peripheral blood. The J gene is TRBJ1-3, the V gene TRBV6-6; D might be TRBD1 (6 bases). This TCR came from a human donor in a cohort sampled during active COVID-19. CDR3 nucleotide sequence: TGTGCCAGCAGTCAAACAGGGAGAGGAAACACCATATATTTT. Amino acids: CASSQTGRGNTIYF.